One and the same sample provided the 31 T cell receptor beta chains below, sequenced in a study of CD8 T cells in ankylosing spondylitis. TCRdb fed the 5' RACE reads into MiXCR, producing one record per CDR3 protein. The top ten clones hold under 6% of a sample with around 40,000 distinct CDR3 sequences, less than 3.5% of them seen once. The sequencing input was blood, either unsorted or a sorted T cell fraction (not recorded which). The receptors were gathered from a male donor with ankylosing spondylitis or in good health (not recorded which).

This clonotype was observed at least ten times. The chain combines TRBV9 with TRBJ2-5; no firm D call. Germline V gene lookup returns CDR1 SGDLS and CDR2 YYNGEE. This CDR3 contains 15 residues. Trimming removed 0 bases at V and 4 bases at J, with 13 bases between. The CDR3 DNA reads TGTGCCAGCAGCGTAGGCCCTTCCCCCGCAGAGACCCAGTACTTC. It is translated as CASSVGPSPAETQYF.

This clonotype has a count of ten or more. V usage is TRBV9 and J usage is TRBJ1-3; maybe TRBD1 (5 bases). The CDR3 consists of 14 residues. Germline CDR1 and CDR2: SGDLS and YYNGEE. V was shortened by 0 bases and J by 3 bases, with 7 bases between the two germline ends. CDR3 DNA: TGTGCCAGCAGCGTAGGACAGTTTGGAAACACCATATATTTT. Amino acids: CASSVGQFGNTIYF.

There are many counts of this clonotype. The rearrangement uses TRBV9 and TRBJ2-3; 8 bases are a match to TRBD1. This CDR3 is built from 15 residues. Germline trimming cut 3 bases from V and 6 bases from J; bases unmatched to any gene: 9. CDR1 and CDR2 (germline): SGDLS, YYNGEE. CDR3 coding DNA: TGTGCCAGCAGCGCGACAGGGGCACGGAGGGATACGCAGTATTTT. Its protein is CASSATGARRDTQYF.

The sample holds many counts of this clonotype. This chain joins TRBV9 and TRBJ2-2, with D tentatively TRBD1 (5 bases). Trimming stripped 3 bases from V and 3 bases from J, with 9 bases between. The germline CDR1 and CDR2 sequences are SGDLS and YYNGEE. The CDR3 contains 14 residues. The CDR3 spells CASSGGRDTGELFF. The CDR3 DNA reads as TGTGCCAGCAGCGGTGGCAGGGACACCGGGGAGCTGTTTTTT.

The sample holds many counts of this clonotype. The chain employs TRBV9 and TRBJ2-3; the D call may be TRBD1 or TRBD2 (5 bases each). Trimming cost V 0 bases and J 6 bases, with 20 bases left between them. Germline V CDR1 and CDR2: SGDLS, YYNGEE. There are 17 residues in the CDR3. CDR3 residues: CASSVAPSRGKGDTQYF. The DNA for the CDR3 is TGTGCCAGCAGCGTAGCCCCTTCGAGGGGAAAAGGGGATACGCAGTATTTT.

This clonotype was observed many times. The CDR3 DNA follows: TGTGCCAGCAGCGCCTTTAGCGGGAGAGGAACCGGGGAGCTGTTTTTT. Translation gives CASSAFSGRGTGELFF. The genes are TRBV9 and TRBJ2-2; 9 nucleotides match TRBD2. The V and J ends lost 3 bases and 5 bases, in that order; junction bases with no gene match: 8. The germline gives CDR1 SGDLS, CDR2 YYNGEE. The CDR3 is 16 residues long.

This clonotype was detected many times. One end of the junction varies from germline; a read error may be responsible. V and J are TRBV9 and TRBJ2-3; 9 bases are shared with TRBD1. Germline CDR1 SGDLS, CDR2 YYNGEE. The CDR3 totals 13 residues. CDR3 in amino acids: CAFSRGDRDHPVF. The CDR3 DNA is TGTGCCTTCTCCCGAGGGGACAGGGATCACCCCGTTTTT.

This clonotype was detected ten times or more. The genes are TRBV9 and TRBJ2-1, with 9 nucleotides matching TRBD2. This CDR3 contains 15 residues. Germline V gene lookup returns CDR1 SGDLS and CDR2 YYNGEE. J lost 6 bases, V lost 3 bases, and 7 bases had no gene match. The CDR3 DNA sequence: TGTGCCAGCAGCGACACGGGACTAGCTCTCAATGAGCAGTTCTTC. Translation gives CASSDTGLALNEQFF.

This clonotype appeared many times. The genes are TRBV9 and TRBJ2-2; the match to TRBD2 covers 14 bases. The CDR3 length is 16 residues. Germline lookup yields CDR1 SGDLS and CDR2 YYNGEE. The V and J ends lost 4 bases and 4 bases, in that order; junction bases with no gene match: 3. The CDR3 coding sequence is TGTGCCAGCAGCTCCGGACTAGCGGGAGGCACCGGGGAGCTGTTTTTT. It yields the protein CASSSGLAGGTGELFF.

This clonotype occurred many times. The chain uses TRBV9 and TRBJ1-4; D not certain. Germline CDR1 SGDLS, CDR2 YYNGEE. V lost 0 bases, J lost 7 bases, and 13 bases lay in between. This CDR3 has 15 amino acids. CDR3 residues: CASSVGAATREKLFF. For the CDR3, the DNA is TGTGCCAGCAGCGTAGGGGCGGCTACGCGTGAAAAACTGTTTTTT.

This clonotype was recorded at least ten times. V and J are TRBV9 and TRBJ1-1; 7 bases line up with TRBD1. The V and J ends lost 5 bases and 1 base, in that order; junction bases with no gene match: 5. This CDR3 region has 14 residues. Germline V gene sequence: CDR1 SGDLS, CDR2 YYNGEE. The CDR3 reads CASRRDRENTEAFF. CDR3 DNA sequence: TGTGCCAGCAGGCGGGACAGAGAGAACACTGAAGCTTTCTTT.

This clonotype was seen at least ten times. The chain is built from TRBV9 and TRBJ2-7; 12 bases are a match to TRBD2. Germline V gene lookup returns CDR1 SGDLS and CDR2 YYNGEE. The CDR3 is made up of 15 amino acids. With V trimmed by 3 bases and J by 1 base, 2 bases remained unmatched. In DNA, the CDR3 is TGTGCCAGCAGCGGCGGACTAGCGGGGTCCTACGAGCAGTACTTC. Translation: CASSGGLAGSYEQYF.

This clonotype was counted many times. The chain links TRBV9 to TRBJ2-1, with 8 positions matching TRBD2. J gave up 8 bases and V 4 bases, and 14 bases lay outside the gene matches. CDR1 and CDR2 (germline): SGDLS, YYNGEE. The CDR3 totals 16 residues. The DNA of the CDR3 is TGTGCCAGCAGCCCCAGAGCGGGAGCCCCTAGAGATGAGCAGTTCTTC. As protein: CASSPRAGAPRDEQFF.

This clonotype was seen ten or more times. The rearrangement joins TRBV9 to TRBJ2-7; TRBD2 agrees at 11 bases. With V trimmed by 6 bases and J by 7 bases, 9 bases remained unmatched. The CDR3 runs to 14 residues. Germline loops: CDR1 SGDLS, CDR2 YYNGEE. The CDR3, as DNA: TGTGCCAGCAACCCCGGGACTAGCGGTGAGGAGCAGTACTTC. It translates to CASNPGTSGEEQYF.

Judged by abundance, this clonotype is medium-sized. The genes are TRBV9 and TRBJ2-5, with 7 nucleotides matching TRBD1. The CDR3 extends over 15 amino acids. Germline CDR1 reads SGDLS; CDR2 reads YYNGEE. J gave up 2 bases and V 0 bases, and 4 bases lay outside the gene matches. CDR3 coding DNA: TGTGCCAGCAGCGTAGATGGGACAGCTCAAGAGACCCAGTACTTC. Encoded protein: CASSVDGTAQETQYF.

Ten or more counts support this clonotype. J is TRBJ2-5 and V is TRBV9; the match to TRBD1 covers 7 bases. Germline CDR1 is SGDLS and CDR2 is YYNGEE. With V trimmed by 0 bases and J by 4 bases, 9 bases remained unmatched. CDR3 length: 16 amino acids. CDR3 region: CASSVARGLGPETQYF. The CDR3, as DNA: TGTGCCAGCAGCGTAGCAAGGGGGCTAGGTCCAGAGACCCAGTACTTC.

In its sample, this clonotype was seen many times. The V gene is TRBV19, the J gene TRBJ2-3; D perhaps matches TRBD2 (6 bases). CDR3 length: 13 residues. Germline V lookup: CDR1 LNHDA, CDR2 SQIVND (reference sequence). The V end lost 9 bases, the J end lost 0 bases, and 10 bases lay between the germline ends. This CDR3 reads CARGAGSTDTQYF. DNA for the CDR3: TGTGCCAGAGGGGCGGGGAGCACAGATACGCAGTATTTT.

This clonotype was seen many times. V is TRBV9 and J is TRBJ1-1, with D unresolved. Germline loops: CDR1 SGDLS, CDR2 YYNGEE. The CDR3 has 13 residues. The V end lost 4 bases, the J end lost 0 bases, and 7 bases lay between the germline ends. CDR3 amino acids: CASSKVLNTEAFF. In DNA form, the CDR3 reads TGTGCCAGCAGCAAGGTTTTGAACACTGAAGCTTTCTTT.

This clonotype was seen only a few times. The V call is TRBV9, the J call TRBJ2-1, with 11 bases matching TRBD2. The CDR3 is made up of 15 amino acids. J lost 2 bases, V lost 4 bases, and 2 bases had no gene match. The germline V gene has CDR1 SGDLS and CDR2 YYNGEE. CDR3 bases: TGTGCCAGCAGCATGACTAGCGGGACCTACAATGAGCAGTTCTTC. Translating it yields CASSMTSGTYNEQFF.

This clonotype was recorded at least ten times. V usage is TRBV9 and J usage is TRBJ1-1; D not certain. The CDR3 consists of 14 residues. The germline gives CDR1 SGDLS, CDR2 YYNGEE. V gave up 0 bases and J gave up 1 base, with 7 bases separating them. The CDR3 loop is CASSVVGENTEAFF. CDR3 sequence (DNA): TGTGCCAGCAGCGTAGTCGGGGAGAACACTGAAGCTTTCTTT.

This clonotype was seen a handful of times. The chain combines TRBV9 with TRBJ2-1, with TRBD2 matching over 9 bases. The germline V gene has CDR1 SGDLS and CDR2 YYNGEE. J was trimmed by 8 bases and V by 0 bases; bases with no gene match: 3. The CDR3 sequence is 14 residues long. In nucleotides, the CDR3 is TGTGCCAGCAGCGTAGGCGGGAGGGCCCATGAGCAGTTCTTC. This encodes CASSVGGRAHEQFF.

In its sample, this clonotype was seen many times. The chain carries TRBV9 and TRBJ2-1, with D tentatively TRBD2 (6 bases). The CDR3 extends over 16 amino acids. Germline V gene lookup returns CDR1 SGDLS and CDR2 YYNGEE. Between the trimmed V and J ends, which lost 1 base and 0 bases, there was a span of 11 bases. CDR3 nucleotide sequence: TGTGCCAGCAGCGTAATGTCCGGGAGCTCCTACAATGAGCAGTTCTTC. Translated: CASSVMSGSSYNEQFF.

The table lists this clonotype with many counts. The V gene is TRBV9, the J gene TRBJ2-3; tentatively, D is TRBD1 (5 bases). This CDR3 region has 15 residues. V lost 0 bases and J 6 bases, leaving 14 bases between the germline ends. CDR1 SGDLS and CDR2 YYNGEE come from the germline V gene. As DNA, the CDR3 is TGTGCCAGCAGCGTAGACTGGGCGTCAGGGGATACGCAGTATTTT. As protein: CASSVDWASGDTQYF.

The chain joins TRBV9 to TRBJ2-1; 8 bases align to TRBD2. From germline, CDR1 is SGDLS and CDR2 YYNGEE. J lost 7 bases, V lost 0 bases, and 6 bases had no gene match. The CDR3 runs 15 residues. CDR3 nucleotides: TGTGCCAGCAGCGTAGTTGGAGCGGGGGTTAATGAGCAGTTCTTC. It is translated as CASSVVGAGVNEQFF.

This clonotype was recorded at least ten times. V gene TRBV9 combines with J gene TRBJ2-1; D is unclear. The CDR3 length is 14 residues. The V gene's germline CDR1 is SGDLS and CDR2 YYNGEE. Trimming removed 0 bases at V and 6 bases at J, with 10 bases between. The CDR3 nucleotides are TGTGCCAGCAGCGTAGTCGGAGAGTCCAATGAGCAGTTCTTC. Translation: CASSVVGESNEQFF. The entire variable domain, with the rest obtained from reference TRBV9 and TRBJ2-1, is as follows: DSGVTQTPKHLITATGQRVTLRCSPRSGDLSVYWYQQSLDQGLQFLIQYYNGEERAKGNILERFSAQQFPDLHSELNLSSLELGDSALYFCASSVVGESNEQFFGPGTRLTVL.

This clonotype was seen at least ten times. J is TRBJ1-1 and V is TRBV9; D not resolved. Germline V gene data show CDR1 as SGDLS and CDR2 as YYNGEE. CDR3 length: 14 amino acids. The V end was cut by 4 bases, the J end by 0 bases, with 10 bases between. CDR3 sequence: CASSPLKMNTEAFF. The CDR3 region has the DNA TGTGCCAGCAGCCCGCTAAAAATGAACACTGAAGCTTTCTTT.

In its sample, this clonotype was seen many times. The chain uses TRBV9 and TRBJ2-3; TRBD2 is a possible D gene (6 bases). The CDR3 contains 15 residues. Trimming cost V 3 bases and J 1 base, with 12 bases left between them. Germline lookup yields CDR1 SGDLS and CDR2 YYNGEE. CDR3 bases: TGTGCCAGCAGCGCGGGACTTATAGGCACAGATACGCAGTATTTT. Translation: CASSAGLIGTDTQYF. The full variable domain, completed using reference TRBV9 and TRBJ2-3, is DSGVTQTPKHLITATGQRVTLRCSPRSGDLSVYWYQQSLDQGLQFLIQYYNGEERAKGNILERFSAQQFPDLHSELNLSSLELGDSALYFCASSAGLIGTDTQYFGPGTRLTVL.

This clonotype was observed at least ten times. V and J are TRBV9 and TRBJ2-2, with 12 bases aligning to TRBD2. J was trimmed by 2 bases and V by 3 bases; bases with no gene match: 8. Germline CDR1 SGDLS, CDR2 YYNGEE. The CDR3 has 18 amino acids. The CDR3 bases are TGTGCCAGCAGCGACCACTTACTAGCGGGAGGCAACACCGGGGAGCTGTTTTTT. Translated: CASSDHLLAGGNTGELFF. Variable domain in full (rest from reference TRBV9 and TRBJ2-2): DSGVTQTPKHLITATGQRVTLRCSPRSGDLSVYWYQQSLDQGLQFLIQYYNGEERAKGNILERFSAQQFPDLHSELNLSSLELGDSALYFCASSDHLLAGGNTGELFFGEGSRLTVL.

This clonotype occurred many times. CDR3 sequence (DNA): TGTGCCAGCAGCGCCTCAACAGGGGGGGCCGGGGAGCTGTTTTTT. It encodes CASSASTGGAGELFF. The chain is built from TRBV9 and TRBJ2-2, with a possible D match to TRBD1 (8 bases). The CDR3 runs to 15 residues. Germline V CDR1 and CDR2: SGDLS, YYNGEE. Trimming cost V 3 bases and J 6 bases, with 15 bases left between them.

The table lists this clonotype with many counts. The genes are TRBV9 and TRBJ2-1; D unresolved. CDR3 size: 11 residues. The germline CDR1 and CDR2 sequences are SGDLS and YYNGEE. Trimming left V 3 bases short and J 6 bases short, with 4 bases between. CDR3 residues: CASSGFNEQFF. CDR3 DNA: TGTGCCAGCAGCGGATTCAATGAGCAGTTCTTC.

The rearrangement uses TRBV9 and TRBJ1-4; a weak D match, TRBD1 (6 bases). CDR3 length: 13 residues. The V gene lost 3 bases and the J gene lost 8 bases, with 11 bases spanning the gap. Germline values: CDR1 SGDLS, CDR2 YYNGEE. The CDR3 protein is CASSATTGEKLFF. CDR3 coding DNA: TGTGCCAGCAGCGCGACTACAGGGGAAAAACTGTTTTTT.